The rows below give T cell receptor beta chains drawn from one sample of a study of human T cells and chemical hapten exposure. From the RACE reads, TCRdb called clonotypes with MiXCR, one entry per CDR3 protein. This repertoire shows approximately 52,000 distinct CDR3 sequences, approximately 10% found once; its top ten account for 9.5% to 10%. Sample: whole blood, taken in connection with sensitization to the hapten diphenylcyclopropenone (DPC). Receptors were obtained from a woman between 25 and 40 years old with alopecia areata. Some clones in this sample may be carry-over from other donors' samples. The CDR3 runs from the conserved cysteine through the conserved F or W. The D gene is left open where the match is weak. Clone size is stated in some rows and not others, as once, few, many or a class when expanded.

CDR3aa: CAWSVSENTEAFF
CDR3nt: TGTGCCTGGAGTGTGTCGGAGAACACTGAAGCTTTCTTT
v_gene: TRBV30
j_gene: TRBJ1-1
abundance: few
d_gene: .
len: 13

CDR3aa: CASSPPAAGTWELFF
CDR3nt: TGTGCCAGCTCACCACCCGCCGCCGGGACTTGGGAGCTGTTTTTT
v_gene: TRBV18
j_gene: TRBJ2-2
abundance: few
d_gene: .
len: 15

CDR3aa: CSVRGRGGQGAGEQFF
CDR3nt: TGCAGCGTTAGAGGGCGTGGAGGGCAGGGGGCGGGTGAGCAGTTCTTC
v_gene: TRBV29-1
j_gene: TRBJ2-1
abundance: many
d_gene: TRBD1
len: 16

CDR3aa: CASSGTYSTDTQYF
CDR3nt: TGTGCCAGCAGCGGCACATACAGTACAGATACGCAGTATTTT
v_gene: TRBV9
j_gene: TRBJ2-3
abundance: few
d_gene: .
len: 14

CDR3aa: CASSYGRGLNEQFF
CDR3nt: TGTGCCAGCAGTTACGGCAGGGGGCTAAATGAGCAGTTCTTC
v_gene: TRBV12-3/TRBV12-4
j_gene: TRBJ2-1
abundance: .
d_gene: TRBD1
len: 14

CDR3aa: CASGSAGELFF
CDR3nt: TGTGCCAGTGGATCGGCCGGGGAGCTGTTTTTT
v_gene: TRBV19
j_gene: TRBJ2-2
abundance: few
d_gene: .
len: 11

CDR3aa: CASSTTSGGQGEQYF
CDR3nt: TGTGCCAGCAGCACCACTAGCGGGGGCCAGGGGGAGCAGTACTTC
v_gene: TRBV5-5
j_gene: TRBJ2-7
abundance: few
d_gene: TRBD2
len: 15

CDR3aa: CSARIQGPQHF
CDR3nt: TGCAGTGCTAGAATACAGGGCCCCCAGCATTTT
v_gene: TRBV20-1
j_gene: TRBJ1-5
abundance: few
d_gene: .
len: 11

CDR3aa: CSAVGLVSSYEQYF
CDR3nt: TGCAGTGCCGTCGGACTGGTAAGCTCCTACGAGCAGTACTTC
v_gene: TRBV20-1
j_gene: TRBJ2-7
abundance: many
d_gene: .
len: 14

CDR3aa: CASSQPSGPNEKLFF
CDR3nt: TGTGCCAGCAGCCAACCCTCCGGACCTAATGAAAAACTGTTTTTT
v_gene: TRBV3-2
j_gene: TRBJ1-4
abundance: few
d_gene: .
len: 15

CDR3aa: CASSLYSLMNTEAFF
CDR3nt: TGTGCCAGCAGTTTGTACAGTTTAATGAACACTGAAGCTTTCTTT
v_gene: TRBV12-3/TRBV12-4
j_gene: TRBJ1-1
abundance: .
d_gene: .
len: 15

CDR3aa: CASSHQRGSYEQYF
CDR3nt: TGTGCCAGCAGCCACCAGCGGGGCAGCTACGAGCAGTACTTC
v_gene: TRBV14
j_gene: TRBJ2-7
abundance: .
d_gene: TRBD2
len: 14

CDR3aa: CASSQGGSGANVLTF
CDR3nt: TGTGCCAGCAGCCAGGGGGGCTCTGGGGCCAACGTCCTGACTTTC
v_gene: TRBV6-2/TRBV6-3
j_gene: TRBJ2-6
abundance: few
d_gene: .
len: 15

CDR3aa: CASSEIGETQYF
CDR3nt: TGTGCCAGCAGTGAGATCGGAGAGACCCAGTACTTC
v_gene: TRBV2
j_gene: TRBJ2-5
abundance: .
d_gene: .
len: 12

CDR3aa: CASSRWTGGGEKLFF
CDR3nt: TGTGCCAGCAGCCGTTGGACAGGGGGCGGTGAAAAACTGTTTTTT
v_gene: TRBV27
j_gene: TRBJ1-4
abundance: medium-sized
d_gene: TRBD1
len: 15

CDR3aa: CSARDRRAPEQYF
CDR3nt: TGCAGTGCTAGAGACCGACGAGCTCCCGAGCAGTACTTC
v_gene: TRBV20-1
j_gene: TRBJ2-7
abundance: .
d_gene: .
len: 13

CDR3aa: CASSLSASGADTQYF
CDR3nt: TGTGCCAGCAGCTTATCGGCTAGCGGGGCAGATACGCAGTATTTT
v_gene: TRBV7-2
j_gene: TRBJ2-3
abundance: few
d_gene: TRBD2
len: 15

CDR3aa: CASSQIAGGYTEAFF
CDR3nt: TGTGCCAGCAGTCAAATCGCAGGGGGTTACACTGAAGCTTTCTTT
v_gene: TRBV6-4
j_gene: TRBJ1-1
abundance: many
d_gene: TRBD1
len: 15

CDR3aa: CASSSYKEQGYNEQFF
CDR3nt: TGTGCCAGCAGTTCCTACAAAGAGCAAGGCTACAATGAGCAGTTCTTC
v_gene: TRBV12-3/TRBV12-4
j_gene: TRBJ2-1
abundance: few
d_gene: .
len: 16

CDR3aa: CASSFLRGSTDTQYF
CDR3nt: TGTGCCAGCAGTTTTTTGCGGGGTAGCACAGATACGCAGTATTTT
v_gene: TRBV27
j_gene: TRBJ2-3
abundance: few
d_gene: .
len: 15

CDR3aa: CASIEGRKCEQYF
CDR3nt: TGTGCCAGCATCGAGGGGCGAAAGTGCGAGCAGTACTTC
v_gene: TRBV28
j_gene: TRBJ2-7
abundance: few
d_gene: .
len: 13

CDR3aa: CSASPYGTEAFF
CDR3nt: TGCAGTGCTAGTCCTTATGGCACTGAAGCTTTCTTT
v_gene: TRBV20-1
j_gene: TRBJ1-1
abundance: many
d_gene: .
len: 12

CDR3aa: CASSYSPGQGGTEAFF
CDR3nt: TGTGCCAGCAGTTACTCCCCTGGGCAGGGAGGGACTGAAGCTTTCTTT
v_gene: TRBV6-5
j_gene: TRBJ1-1
abundance: few
d_gene: .
len: 16

CDR3aa: CASSPLGADGYTF
CDR3nt: TGTGCCAGCAGTCCTTTGGGGGCGGATGGCTACACCTTC
v_gene: TRBV3-1
j_gene: TRBJ1-2
abundance: .
d_gene: .
len: 13

CDR3aa: CASSHRPTSGVGELFF
CDR3nt: TGTGCCAGCAGCCACCGACCAACCTCAGGGGTCGGGGAGCTGTTTTTT
v_gene: TRBV6-5
j_gene: TRBJ2-2
abundance: many
d_gene: .
len: 16